Reported below is one T cell receptor (beta chain). Its recognized antigen is unknown. No quality values exist for individual bases; no much larger clone is one base distant. TCR CDR3 regions were amplified from genomic DNA by multiplex PCR using the deep immunoSEQ assay. Extracted genomic DNA from each cell subset was distributed evenly across all wells of several immunoSEQ 96-well plates, and each plate was treated as a replicate. Each replicate PCR for sorted subsets received around 200 ng genomic DNA, equal to about 30,000 T cell genomes. Purified libraries were measured with a Qubit 3.0 fluorometer, size-checked on a Bioanalyzer 2100, and measured again with the KAPA Library Quantification kit. Every immunoSEQ 96-well plate was sequenced on a dedicated single-read 150-cycle Illumina NextSeq 550 flow cell. The authors processed their data as follows. Because the immunoSEQ output included only junctional sequences and no quality scores, the filtering could not be the same as the filtering used for full-length reads. To assign V/J genes and CDR3, sequences were annotated against IMGT germline references using PyIR, a Python wrapper for IgBLAST v1.9. Any read was removed if the V/J assignment was weak (E-value above 1e-6), the CDR3 was missing, or the read contained stop codons, out-of-frame junctions, or ambiguous translated residues. V3J clonotypes were defined by identical inferred V gene, J gene, and CDR3 amino acid sequence. Percentage overlap between repertoires was calculated by dividing the number of shared unique clonotypes by the size of the smaller repertoire. Richness of each repertoire was evaluated using RTK rarefaction, the Chao1 estimator, and Recon v2.1 estimates of unobserved clonotypes. OLGA was used to compute generation probabilities for all TCRbeta clonotypes that the gDNA method yielded from a handful of donors. TCRdb carries this immuneACCESS record with in-frame sequences only. Its versions omit some clonotypes, under half of them owing to an unresolved V gene in the studies checked, with the rest unexplained. Clone size and the V and J calls come from that table; the DNA yielded D and trimming. Across this sample there are some 1.4 million clones, with approximately 96% seen only once. Over 1% of the sample rests with the top ten.

The data were obtained in a study of shared clonotypes between healthy human individuals (TCRdb year 2020). Regarding the study in general: A few men and two women, aged 18 to 49 years, made up the cohort. For each donor, three plates each were used for CD4 naive and CD4 memory, two plates were used for CD8 naive, and one plate was used for CD8 memory. To estimate repertoire size and how much clonotypes are shared between individuals, the study performed deep sequencing of blood TCR repertoires from roughly five healthy adults. Different laboratories and diverse techniques were used to prepare libraries and sequence TCR repertoires, to increase sequencing depth and limit assay-specific biases. Per donor, leukapheresis produced somewhere between about 0.85 and 10 billion PBMCs.

Donors were healthy HIV-negative adults with no recently reported acute infections or vaccinations. All donors were Caucasian adults living in Nashville, Tennessee, USA. CD4+ T cells were enriched by magnetic negative selection, after which naive cells were positively selected on CD45RA and the negative fraction was taken as the memory subset. Blood was obtained by leukapheresis, after which PBMCs were separated by Ficoll-Histopaque density gradient centrifugation and cryopreserved in liquid nitrogen vapor phase. Analytical flow cytometry was used to check the purity and quantity of each magnetically sorted T cell population. Genomic DNA was isolated from every sorted fraction and measured by UV absorbance on a Nanodrop 2000c. General study outcomes and caveats: Incomplete sequencing was indicated by rarefaction of sorted-subset datasets, despite the large sequencing depth. The small number of donors limited the genetic and exposure-history diversity represented. Based on pairwise subsampling, the degree of clonotype sharing among donors was expected to be affected by sequencing depth. Compared with non-shared clonotypes, the clonotypes found in all four sorted-subset donors had higher generation probabilities. Approximately 5% of naive CD4, roughly 3.5% of naive CD8, around 2.3% of memory CD4, and roughly 0.4% of memory CD8 clonotypes were shared across several donors. Naive subsets generally had larger estimated clonotype richness than memory subsets. Sampling was limited to blood, and TCR repertoires in tissue likely differ from TCR repertoires in blood.

At the junction V is shortened by 0 bases and J by 8 bases; bases outside the gene matches: 9. The germline V gene (reference sequence) yields LNHNV for CDR1 and YYDKDF for CDR2. CDR3 length: 15 amino acids, cysteine to phenylalanine. Solely the CDR3 DNA is kept, with 45 bases framed from the first base. The receptor was isolated from a man aged 25 to 45 in good health. The material sequenced was naive CD4+ T cells sorted from blood. The label giving this sample's cell subset or site can be read as: CD45RA+ positively selected. The chain employs TRBV15 and TRBJ1-1; 7 central nucleotides agree with TRBD1. The DNA sequence is as follows: TGTGCCACCAGCAGAGACGGGACAGACAACAAAGAAGCTTTCTTT. This is translated as CATSRDGTDNKEAFF.